Described below is a single T cell receptor (beta chain) sequence and its context. This record comes from a study of blood T cell repertoires in COVID-19. Study-wide background: Both acute and convalescent COVID-19 samples were obtained from the United States, Italy and Spain. The cDNA or gDNA used as material had been derived from T cells, B-cell-depleted T cells, or PBMCs.

The CDR3 is 16 amino acids. Germline CDR1 and CDR2: KGHDR and SFDVKD. V lost 2 bases to trimming and J lost 4 bases, with 14 bases between them. Per the study methods: Amplification from reference gene primers served as the basis for estimated nucleated cell counts. Only in-frame clones appear in the TCRdb table, and some are missing; sequencing was by immunoSEQ multiplex PCR. V and J calls and clone size are those listed in that table; D and trimming were worked out from the DNA. Here the sample spans about 250,000 clones, under 85% being singletons. The receptor was isolated from a human donor with COVID-19, enrolled during active disease. The donor label of this sample is uncertain. Sequencing was performed on peripheral blood. The chain employs TRBV24-1 and TRBJ2-1; D is possibly TRBD2 (5 bases). This CDR3 reads CATSDYEGEKYNEQFF. The CDR3 DNA follows: TGTGCCACCAGTGATTACGAGGGAGAGAAATACAATGAGCAGTTCTTC.